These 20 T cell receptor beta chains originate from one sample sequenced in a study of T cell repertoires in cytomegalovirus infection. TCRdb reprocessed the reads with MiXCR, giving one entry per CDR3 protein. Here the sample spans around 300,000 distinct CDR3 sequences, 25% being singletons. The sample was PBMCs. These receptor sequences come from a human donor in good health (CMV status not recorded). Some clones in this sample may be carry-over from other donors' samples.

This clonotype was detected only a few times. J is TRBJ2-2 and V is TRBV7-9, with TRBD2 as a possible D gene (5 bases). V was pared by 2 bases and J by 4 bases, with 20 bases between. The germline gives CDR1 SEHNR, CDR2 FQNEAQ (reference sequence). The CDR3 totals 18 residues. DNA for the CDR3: TGTGCCAGCAGCTTACTGAGGGCCCATCATCCGAGCACCGGGGAGCTGTTTTTT. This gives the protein CASSLLRAHHPSTGELFF.

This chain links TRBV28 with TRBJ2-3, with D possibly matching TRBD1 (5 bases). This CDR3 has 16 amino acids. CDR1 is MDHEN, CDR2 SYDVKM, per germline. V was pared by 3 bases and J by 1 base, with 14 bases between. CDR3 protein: CASSFGRGSGTDTQYF. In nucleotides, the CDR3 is TGTGCCAGCAGTTTTGGTAGGGGCTCGGGCACAGATACGCAGTATTTT.

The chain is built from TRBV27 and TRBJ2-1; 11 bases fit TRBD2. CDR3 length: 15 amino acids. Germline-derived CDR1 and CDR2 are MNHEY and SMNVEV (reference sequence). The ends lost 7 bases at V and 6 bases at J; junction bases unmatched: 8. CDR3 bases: TGTGCCAGCACCCTCGAACTAGCGGGGGTCAATGAGCAGTTCTTC. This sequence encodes CASTLELAGVNEQFF.

The CDR3 is CASSGQILMNTEAFF. In nucleotides, the CDR3 is TGTGCCAGCTCCGGACAGATCCTTATGAACACTGAAGCTTTCTTT. The V and J genes are TRBV18 and TRBJ1-1, with a tentative D call TRBD1 (6 bases). The CDR3 is made up of 15 amino acids. Germline-derived CDR1 and CDR2 are KGHSH and LQKENI. The germline V and J ends were trimmed by 6 bases and 0 bases, with 14 bases remaining between them.

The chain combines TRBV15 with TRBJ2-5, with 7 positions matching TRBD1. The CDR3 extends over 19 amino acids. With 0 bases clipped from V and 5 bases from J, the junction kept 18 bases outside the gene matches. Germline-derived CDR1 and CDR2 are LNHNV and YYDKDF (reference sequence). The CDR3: CATSRDSEFGRGYVETQYF. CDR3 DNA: TGTGCCACCAGCAGAGATTCCGAATTTGGCAGGGGGTATGTGGAGACCCAGTACTTC.

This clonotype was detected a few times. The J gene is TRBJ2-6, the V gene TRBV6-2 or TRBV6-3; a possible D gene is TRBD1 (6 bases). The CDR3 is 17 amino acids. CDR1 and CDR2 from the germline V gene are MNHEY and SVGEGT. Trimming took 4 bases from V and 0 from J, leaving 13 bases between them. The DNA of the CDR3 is TGTGCCAGCAGTTGGGTCAGGGGTAGCTCTGGGGCCAACGTCCTGACTTTC. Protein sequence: CASSWVRGSSGANVLTF.

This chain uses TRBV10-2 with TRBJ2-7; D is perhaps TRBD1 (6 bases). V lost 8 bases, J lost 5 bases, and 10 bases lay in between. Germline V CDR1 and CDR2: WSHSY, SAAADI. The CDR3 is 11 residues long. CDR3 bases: TGCGCCAGCCGGGACATCGACGAGCAGTACTTC. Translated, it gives CASRDIDEQYF.

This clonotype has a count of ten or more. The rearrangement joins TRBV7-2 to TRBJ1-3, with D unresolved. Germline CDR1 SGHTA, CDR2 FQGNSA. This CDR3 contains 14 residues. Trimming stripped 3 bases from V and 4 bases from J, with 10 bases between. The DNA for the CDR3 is TGTGCCAGCAGCTTCCAAGGGATGGGAAACACCATATATTTT. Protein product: CASSFQGMGNTIYF.

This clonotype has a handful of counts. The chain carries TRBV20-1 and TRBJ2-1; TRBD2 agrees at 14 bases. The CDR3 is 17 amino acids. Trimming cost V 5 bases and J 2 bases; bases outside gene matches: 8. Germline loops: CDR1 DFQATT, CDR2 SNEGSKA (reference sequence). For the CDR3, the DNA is TGCAGTGCTGGAGGGACTAGCGGGAGTAGCCCCTACAATGAGCAGTTCTTC. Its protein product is CSAGGTSGSSPYNEQFF.

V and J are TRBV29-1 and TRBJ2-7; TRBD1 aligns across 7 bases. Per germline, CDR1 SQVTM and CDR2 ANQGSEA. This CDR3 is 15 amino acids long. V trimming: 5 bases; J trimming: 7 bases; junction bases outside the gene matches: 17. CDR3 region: CSVSPPRDSEAEQYF. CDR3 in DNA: TGCAGCGTTTCTCCCCCCCGGGACAGCGAAGCGGAGCAGTACTTC.

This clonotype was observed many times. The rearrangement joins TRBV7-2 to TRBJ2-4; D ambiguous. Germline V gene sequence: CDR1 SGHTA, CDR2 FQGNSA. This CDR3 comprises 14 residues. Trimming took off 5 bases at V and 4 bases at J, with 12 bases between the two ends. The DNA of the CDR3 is TGTGCCAGCAGCCCAGTATCCAGGAAAAACATTCAGTACTTC. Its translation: CASSPVSRKNIQYF.

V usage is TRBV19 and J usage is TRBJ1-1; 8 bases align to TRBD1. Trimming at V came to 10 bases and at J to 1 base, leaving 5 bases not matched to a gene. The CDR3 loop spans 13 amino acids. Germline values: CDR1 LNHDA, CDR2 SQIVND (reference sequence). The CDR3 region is CATQGAPNTEAFF. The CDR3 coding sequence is TGTGCCACTCAGGGGGCGCCGAACACTGAAGCTTTCTTT.

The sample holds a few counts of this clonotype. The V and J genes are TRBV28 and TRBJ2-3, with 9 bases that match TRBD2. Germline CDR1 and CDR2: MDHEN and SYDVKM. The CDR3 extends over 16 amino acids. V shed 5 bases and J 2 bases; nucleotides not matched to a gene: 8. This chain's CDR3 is CASSAASGEITDTQYF. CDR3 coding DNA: TGTGCCAGCAGTGCGGCTAGCGGGGAGATCACAGATACGCAGTATTTT. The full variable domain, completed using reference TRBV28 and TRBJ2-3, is DVKVTQSSRYLVKRTGEKVFLECVQDMDHENMFWYRQDPGLGLRLIYFSYDVKMKEKGDIPEGYSVSREKKERFSLILESASTNQTSMYLCASSAASGEITDTQYFGPGTRLTVL.

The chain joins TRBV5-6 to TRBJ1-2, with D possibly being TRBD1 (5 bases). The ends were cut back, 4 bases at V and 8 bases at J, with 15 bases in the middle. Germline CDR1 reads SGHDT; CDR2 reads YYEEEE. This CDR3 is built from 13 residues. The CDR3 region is CASSGGREEGYTF. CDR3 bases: TGTGCCAGCAGCGGGGGACGGGAGGAGGGCTACACCTTC.

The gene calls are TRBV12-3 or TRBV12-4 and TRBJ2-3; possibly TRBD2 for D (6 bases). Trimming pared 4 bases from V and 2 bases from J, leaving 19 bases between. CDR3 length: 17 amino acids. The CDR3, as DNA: TGTGCCAGCAGTTCCCATCTTGGGGGAGGTGACACAGATACGCAGTATTTT. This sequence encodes CASSSHLGGGDTDTQYF.

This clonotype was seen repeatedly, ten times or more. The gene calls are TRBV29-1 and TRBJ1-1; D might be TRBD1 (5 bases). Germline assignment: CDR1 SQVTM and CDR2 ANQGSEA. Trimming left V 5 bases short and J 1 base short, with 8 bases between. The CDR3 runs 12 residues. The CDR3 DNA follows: TGCAGCGTTATGACAGCGAACACTGAAGCTTTCTTT. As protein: CSVMTANTEAFF.

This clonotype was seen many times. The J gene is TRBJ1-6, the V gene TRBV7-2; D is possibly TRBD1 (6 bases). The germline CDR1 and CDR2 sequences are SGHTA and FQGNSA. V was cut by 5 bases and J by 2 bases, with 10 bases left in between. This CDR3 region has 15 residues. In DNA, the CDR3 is TGTGCCAGCAGCGAGGACAGCACCTATAATTCACCCCTCCACTTT. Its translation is CASSEDSTYNSPLHF.

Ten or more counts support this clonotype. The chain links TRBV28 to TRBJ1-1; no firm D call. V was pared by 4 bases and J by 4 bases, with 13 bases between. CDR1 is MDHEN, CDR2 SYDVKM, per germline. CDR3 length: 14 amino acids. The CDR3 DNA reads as TGTGCCAGCAGTTCCTCCGCCCGGGGCACTGAAGCTTTCTTT. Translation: CASSSSARGTEAFF.

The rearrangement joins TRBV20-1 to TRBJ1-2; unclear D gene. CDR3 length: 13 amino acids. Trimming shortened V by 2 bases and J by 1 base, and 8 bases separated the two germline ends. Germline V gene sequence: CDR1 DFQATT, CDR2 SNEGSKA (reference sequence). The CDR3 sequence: CSARNAVNYGYTF. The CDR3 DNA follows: TGCAGTGCTAGAAACGCCGTTAACTATGGCTACACCTTC.

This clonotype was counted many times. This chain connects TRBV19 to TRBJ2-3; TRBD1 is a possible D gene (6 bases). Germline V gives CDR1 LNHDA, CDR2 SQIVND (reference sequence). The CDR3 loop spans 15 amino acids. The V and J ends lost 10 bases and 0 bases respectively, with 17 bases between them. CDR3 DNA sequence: TGTGCCACCAAGACAGGAACTACTAGCACAGATACGCAGTATTTT. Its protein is CATKTGTTSTDTQYF. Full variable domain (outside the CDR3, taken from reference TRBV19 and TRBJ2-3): DGGITQSPKYLFRKEGQNVTLSCEQNLNHDAMYWYRQDPGQGLRLIYYSQIVNDFQKGDIAEGYSVSREKKESFPLTVTSAQKNPTAFYLCATKTGTTSTDTQYFGPGTRLTVL.